The present T cell receptor beta chain was sequenced within a study of T cells in Graves' hyperthyroidism and ophthalmopathy. Whole-study findings and limits: The model's output predicted ophthalmopathy at a median of around 6.9 months prior to onset.

The table lists this clonotype with many counts. Its antigen is unknown. The CDR3 regions of TCR beta were amplified from RNA transcripts. The primer set for the first-round RT-PCR of the TCR CDR3 was HTBI. TCRdb processed the multiplex PCR reads anew with MiXCR; each CDR3 protein has one entry. Altogether hundreds of thousands of distinct CDR3 sequences are present, roughly 14% being singletons, with the ten largest covering approximately 13%. Among ophthalmopathy patients, the Clinical Activity Score reached at least 3, the NOSPECS grade reached at least 4, and duration remained under 3 months. Germline V CDR1 and CDR2: SGHRS, YFSETQ. With 0 bases removed from V and 2 bases from J, the gap between germline ends came to 13 bases. The CDR3 sequence is 16 residues long.

The sequence derives from a young man with Graves' ophthalmopathy. The rearrangement links TRBV5-1 to TRBJ2-3, with D unresolved. Specimen: blood. Here the CDR3 DNA reads TGCGCCAGCAGCTTGGCTATAGGCGAGTTCACAGATACGCAGTATTTT. Translated: CASSLAIGEFTDTQYF. The full variable domain, completed using reference TRBV5-1 and TRBJ2-3, is KAGVTQTPRYLIKTRGQQVTLSCSPISGHRSVSWYQQTPGQGLQFLFEYFSETQRNKGNFPGRFSGRQFSNSRSEMNVSTLELGDSALYLCASSLAIGEFTDTQYFGPGTRLTVL.